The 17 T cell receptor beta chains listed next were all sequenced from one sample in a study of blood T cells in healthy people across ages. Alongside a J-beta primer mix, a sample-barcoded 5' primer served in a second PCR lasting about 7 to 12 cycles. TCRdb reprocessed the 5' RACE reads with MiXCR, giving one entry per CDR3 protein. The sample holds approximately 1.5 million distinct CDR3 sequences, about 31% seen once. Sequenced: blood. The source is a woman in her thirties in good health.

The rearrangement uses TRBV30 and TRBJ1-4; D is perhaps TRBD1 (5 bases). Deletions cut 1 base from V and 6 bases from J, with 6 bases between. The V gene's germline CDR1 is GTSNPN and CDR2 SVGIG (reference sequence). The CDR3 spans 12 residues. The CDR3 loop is CAWSGRDEKLFF. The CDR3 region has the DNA TGTGCCTGGAGTGGCAGGGATGAAAAACTGTTTTTT.

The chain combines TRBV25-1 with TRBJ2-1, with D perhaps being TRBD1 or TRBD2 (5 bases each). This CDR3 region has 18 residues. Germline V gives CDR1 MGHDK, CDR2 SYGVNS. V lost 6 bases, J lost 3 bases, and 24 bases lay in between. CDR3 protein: CASSNPTGAGGNYNEQFF. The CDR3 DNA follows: TGTGCCAGCAGCAATCCGACCGGGGCCGGCGGAAACTACAATGAGCAGTTCTTC.

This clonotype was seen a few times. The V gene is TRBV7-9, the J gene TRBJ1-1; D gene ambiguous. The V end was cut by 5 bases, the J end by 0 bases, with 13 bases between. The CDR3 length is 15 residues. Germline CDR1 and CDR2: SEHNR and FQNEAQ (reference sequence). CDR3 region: CASSPPDNMNTEAFF. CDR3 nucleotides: TGTGCCAGCAGCCCTCCTGACAATATGAACACTGAAGCTTTCTTT.

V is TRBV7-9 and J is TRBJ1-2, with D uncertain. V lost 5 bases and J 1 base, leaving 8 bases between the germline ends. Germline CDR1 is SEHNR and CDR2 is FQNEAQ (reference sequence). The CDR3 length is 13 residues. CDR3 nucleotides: TGTGCCAGCAGCACCGTAAATAACTATGGCTACACCTTC. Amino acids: CASSTVNNYGYTF.

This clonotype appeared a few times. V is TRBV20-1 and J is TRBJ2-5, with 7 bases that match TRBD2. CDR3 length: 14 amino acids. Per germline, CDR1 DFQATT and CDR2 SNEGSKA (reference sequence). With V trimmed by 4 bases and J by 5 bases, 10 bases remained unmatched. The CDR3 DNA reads TGCAGTGCTAACCCCTGGACCGGGGGGGAGACCCAGTACTTC. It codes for CSANPWTGGETQYF.

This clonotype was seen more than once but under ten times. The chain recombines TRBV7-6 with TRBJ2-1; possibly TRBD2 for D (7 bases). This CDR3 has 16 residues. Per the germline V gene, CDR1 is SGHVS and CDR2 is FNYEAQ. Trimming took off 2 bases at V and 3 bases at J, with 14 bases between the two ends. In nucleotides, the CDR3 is TGTGCCAGCAGCTTAAGGTGGGGGGGCGGCTACAATGAGCAGTTCTTC. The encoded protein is CASSLRWGGGYNEQFF.

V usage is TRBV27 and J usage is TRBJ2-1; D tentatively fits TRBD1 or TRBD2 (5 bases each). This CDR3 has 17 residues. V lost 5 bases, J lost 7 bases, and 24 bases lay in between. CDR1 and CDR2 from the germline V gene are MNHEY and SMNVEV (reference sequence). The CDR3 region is CASSPKVRLGTFNEQFF. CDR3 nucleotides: TGTGCCAGCAGTCCCAAGGTCCGTCTAGGGACCTTTAATGAGCAGTTCTTC.

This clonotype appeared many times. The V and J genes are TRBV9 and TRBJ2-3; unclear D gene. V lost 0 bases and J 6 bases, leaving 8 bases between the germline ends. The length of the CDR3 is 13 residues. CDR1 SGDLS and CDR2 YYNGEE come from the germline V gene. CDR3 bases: TGTGCCAGCAGCGTAGGAGGAGTGGATACGCAGTATTTT. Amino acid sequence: CASSVGGVDTQYF. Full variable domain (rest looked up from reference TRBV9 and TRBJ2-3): DSGVTQTPKHLITATGQRVTLRCSPRSGDLSVYWYQQSLDQGLQFLIQYYNGEERAKGNILERFSAQQFPDLHSELNLSSLELGDSALYFCASSVGGVDTQYFGPGTRLTVL.

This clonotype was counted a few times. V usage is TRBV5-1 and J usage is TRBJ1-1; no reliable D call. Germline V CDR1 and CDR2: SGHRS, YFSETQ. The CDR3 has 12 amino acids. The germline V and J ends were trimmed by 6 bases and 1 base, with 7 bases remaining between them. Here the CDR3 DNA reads TGCGCCAGCAAGGGTGGGAACACTGAAGCTTTCTTT. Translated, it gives CASKGGNTEAFF. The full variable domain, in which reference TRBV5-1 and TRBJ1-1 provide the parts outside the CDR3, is KAGVTQTPRYLIKTRGQQVTLSCSPISGHRSVSWYQQTPGQGLQFLFEYFSETQRNKGNFPGRFSGRQFSNSRSEMNVSTLELGDSALYLCASKGGNTEAFFGQGTRLTVV.

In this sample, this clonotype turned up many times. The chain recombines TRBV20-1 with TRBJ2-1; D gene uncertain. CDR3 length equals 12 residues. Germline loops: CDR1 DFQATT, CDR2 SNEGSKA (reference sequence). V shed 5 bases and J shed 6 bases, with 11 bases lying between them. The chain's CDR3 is CSAPSGGNEQFF. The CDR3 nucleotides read TGCAGTGCTCCGTCGGGCGGCAATGAGCAGTTCTTC.

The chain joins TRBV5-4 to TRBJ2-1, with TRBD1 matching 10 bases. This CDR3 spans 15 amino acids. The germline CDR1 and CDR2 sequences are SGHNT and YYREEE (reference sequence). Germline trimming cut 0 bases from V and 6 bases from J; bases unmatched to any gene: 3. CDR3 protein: CASSLERDRGNEQFF. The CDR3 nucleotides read TGTGCCAGCAGCTTGGAACGGGACAGGGGCAATGAGCAGTTCTTC.

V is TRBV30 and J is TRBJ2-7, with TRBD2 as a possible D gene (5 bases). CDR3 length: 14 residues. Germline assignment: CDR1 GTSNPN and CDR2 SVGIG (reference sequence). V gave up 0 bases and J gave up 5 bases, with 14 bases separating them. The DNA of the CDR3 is TGTGCCTGGAGTGTAAACGGACTCCCCCACGAGCAGTACTTC. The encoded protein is CAWSVNGLPHEQYF.

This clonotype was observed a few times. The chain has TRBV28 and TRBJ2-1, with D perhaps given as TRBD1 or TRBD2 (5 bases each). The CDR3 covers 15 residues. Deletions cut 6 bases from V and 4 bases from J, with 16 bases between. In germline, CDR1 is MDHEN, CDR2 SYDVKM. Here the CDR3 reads CASSLGVSAYNEQFF. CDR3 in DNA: TGTGCCAGCAGCCTGGGGGTAAGCGCTTACAATGAGCAGTTCTTC.

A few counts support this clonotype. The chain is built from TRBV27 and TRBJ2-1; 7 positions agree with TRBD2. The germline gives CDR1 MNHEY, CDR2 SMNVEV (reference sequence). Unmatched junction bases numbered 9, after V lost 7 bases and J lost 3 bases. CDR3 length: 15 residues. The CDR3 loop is CASNQGTINYNEQFF. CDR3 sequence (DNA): TGTGCCAGCAATCAAGGGACTATTAACTACAATGAGCAGTTCTTC.

The CDR3 DNA sequence: TGTGCCAGCAGGAGACTAGCGGGGGAGACTTCCTACGAGCAGTACTTC. Encoded protein: CASRRLAGETSYEQYF. V gene TRBV11-2 combines with J gene TRBJ2-7, with TRBD2 matching 12 bases. The CDR3 spans 16 residues. Germline assignment: CDR1 SGHAT and CDR2 FQNNGV. The V segment lost 6 bases and the J segment 1 base; nucleotides outside the gene matches: 7. Complete variable domain (other parts from reference TRBV11-2 and TRBJ2-7): EAGVAQSPRYKIIEKRQSVAFWCNPISGHATLYWYQQILGQGPKLLIQFQNNGVVDDSQLPKDRFSAERLKGVDSTLKIQPAKLEDSAVYLCASRRLAGETSYEQYFGPGTRLTVT.

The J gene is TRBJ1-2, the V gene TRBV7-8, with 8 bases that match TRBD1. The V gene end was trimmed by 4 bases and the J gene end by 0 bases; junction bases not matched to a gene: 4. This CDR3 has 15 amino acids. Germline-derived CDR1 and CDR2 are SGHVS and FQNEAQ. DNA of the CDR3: TGTGCCAGCAGCTCCACGGACAGGGCTAACTATGGCTACACCTTC. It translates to CASSSTDRANYGYTF. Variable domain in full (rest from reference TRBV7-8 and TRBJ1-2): GAGVSQSPRYKVAKRGQDVALRCDPISGHVSLFWYQQALGQGPEFLTYFQNEAQLDKSGLPSDRFFAERPEGSVSTLKIQRTQQEDSAVYLCASSSTDRANYGYTFGSGTRLTVV.

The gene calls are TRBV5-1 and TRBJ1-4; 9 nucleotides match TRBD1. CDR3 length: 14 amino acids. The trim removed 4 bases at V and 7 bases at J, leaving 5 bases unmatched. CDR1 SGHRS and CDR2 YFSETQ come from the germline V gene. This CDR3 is CASSPPGQGEKLFF. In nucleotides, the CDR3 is TGCGCCAGCAGCCCACCGGGACAGGGTGAAAAACTGTTTTTT. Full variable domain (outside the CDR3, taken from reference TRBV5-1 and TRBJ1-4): KAGVTQTPRYLIKTRGQQVTLSCSPISGHRSVSWYQQTPGQGLQFLFEYFSETQRNKGNFPGRFSGRQFSNSRSEMNVSTLELGDSALYLCASSPPGQGEKLFFGSGTQLSVL.